A selection of T cell receptor beta chains follows, all from one sample in a study of OX40 agonist ivuxolimab in advanced cancers. Sequencing used immunoSEQ multiplex PCR; TCRdb keeps in-frame clones, though not all of them. The table shows about 96,000 clones, with around 80% occurring only once. The starting material was CD4+ or CD8+ T cells sorted from blood, obtained in a trial of the OX40 agonist ivuxolimab. Source of these receptors: an adult with an advanced solid tumor such as melanoma, head and neck, liver or kidney cancer. Each CDR3 is given with its conserved first and last residue. The order of the fields is V gene, D gene, clone size, J gene, CDR3 DNA, CDR3 protein. A D gene is named only where the DNA matches it firmly. Not all rows give a size; the values are once, few, many and, for expanded clones, a class.

V gene: TRBV7-9
D gene: -
clone size: -
J gene: TRBJ1-5
CDR3 DNA: TGTGCCAGCAGCTCGGACAGATATAGCAATCAGCCCCAGCATTTT
CDR3 protein: CASSSDRYSNQPQHF

V gene: TRBV21-1
D gene: -
clone size: -
J gene: TRBJ2-7
CDR3 DNA: TGTGCCAGCAGCAAAGATAACAGAGCCTACGAGCAGTACTTC
CDR3 protein: CASSKDNRAYEQYF

V gene: TRBV7-2
D gene: TRBD2
clone size: few
J gene: TRBJ2-3
CDR3 DNA: TGTGCCAGCAGCGGAAATCTCGGGACTAGAGGCACAGATACGCAGTATTTT
CDR3 protein: CASSGNLGTRGTDTQYF

V gene: TRBV18
D gene: TRBD2
clone size: -
J gene: TRBJ2-7
CDR3 DNA: TGTGCCAGCTCACCTAGGCGGGGGGACTCCTACGAGCAGTACTTC
CDR3 protein: CASSPRRGDSYEQYF

V gene: TRBV10-3
D gene: -
clone size: -
J gene: TRBJ1-3
CDR3 DNA: TGTGCCATCAGGGGGACGGTGGTTGGAAACACCATATATTTT
CDR3 protein: CAIRGTVVGNTIYF

V gene: TRBV19
D gene: -
clone size: few
J gene: TRBJ1-1
CDR3 DNA: TGTGCCAGTAGCTATACATCGAACACTGAAGCTTTCTTT
CDR3 protein: CASSYTSNTEAFF

V gene: TRBV19
D gene: -
clone size: -
J gene: TRBJ1-3
CDR3 DNA: TGTGCCAGTAGTCCCAACATACCAGGCGGAAACACCATATATTTT
CDR3 protein: CASSPNIPGGNTIYF

V gene: TRBV7-6
D gene: TRBD2
clone size: -
J gene: TRBJ2-1
CDR3 DNA: TGTGCCAGCAGCTTATCGTTAGCGGGGACTTACAATGAGCAGTTCTTC
CDR3 protein: CASSLSLAGTYNEQFF

V gene: TRBV5-1
D gene: -
clone size: -
J gene: TRBJ1-2
CDR3 DNA: TGCGCCAGCAGCGTCACTCAAGGGGGTGGCTACACCTTC
CDR3 protein: CASSVTQGGGYTF

V gene: TRBV7-6
D gene: -
clone size: -
J gene: TRBJ2-7
CDR3 DNA: TGTGCCAGCAGCTTAGGTCCAGAGACCTACGAGCAGTACTTC
CDR3 protein: CASSLGPETYEQYF

V gene: TRBV2
D gene: -
clone size: once
J gene: TRBJ1-2
CDR3 DNA: TGTGCCAGCAGCCCTCGGGGGAGTAAAGACTATGGCTACACCTTC
CDR3 protein: CASSPRGSKDYGYTF

V gene: TRBV7-9
D gene: TRBD1
clone size: -
J gene: TRBJ2-7
CDR3 DNA: TGTGCCAGCACGCCGACAGGGTACTACGAGCAGTACTTC
CDR3 protein: CASTPTGYYEQYF

V gene: TRBV6-4
D gene: -
clone size: -
J gene: TRBJ2-2
CDR3 DNA: TGTGCCAGCAGTGACGTGGACACCGGGGAGCTGTTTTTT
CDR3 protein: CASSDVDTGELFF

V gene: TRBV15
D gene: -
clone size: -
J gene: TRBJ1-2
CDR3 DNA: TGTGCCACCAGCCTGTCGCGTACTAACTATGGCTACACCTTC
CDR3 protein: CATSLSRTNYGYTF

V gene: TRBV9
D gene: -
clone size: -
J gene: TRBJ1-1
CDR3 DNA: TGTGCCAGCAGCTTCGGACAGAACACTGAAGCTTTCTTT
CDR3 protein: CASSFGQNTEAFF

V gene: TRBV6-6
D gene: TRBD1
clone size: -
J gene: TRBJ1-2
CDR3 DNA: TGTGCCAGCACCCGGACAGGGAAGGATGGCTACACCTTC
CDR3 protein: CASTRTGKDGYTF

V gene: TRBV19
D gene: TRBD1
clone size: -
J gene: TRBJ1-2
CDR3 DNA: TGTGCCAGTAGTCCCCGGGACAGGGGGCTCTACACCTTC
CDR3 protein: CASSPRDRGLYTF

V gene: TRBV29-1
D gene: TRBD2
clone size: -
J gene: TRBJ2-1
CDR3 DNA: TGCAGCGTTGGGGGCGGCGGGAGGGCCGCCAATGAGCAGTTCTTC
CDR3 protein: CSVGGGGRAANEQFF

V gene: TRBV5-1
D gene: -
clone size: -
J gene: TRBJ2-5
CDR3 DNA: TGCGCCAGCAGCTTGGCCCCGTTACGAGAGACCCAGTACTTC
CDR3 protein: CASSLAPLRETQYF

V gene: TRBV5-6
D gene: -
clone size: -
J gene: TRBJ2-5
CDR3 DNA: TGTGCCAGCAGCGAAACAGGCACTAAGGGAGAGACCCAGTACTTC
CDR3 protein: CASSETGTKGETQYF

V gene: TRBV4-3
D gene: -
clone size: -
J gene: TRBJ2-1
CDR3 DNA: TGCGCCAGCAGCCTCTCCGGGTCCCCCAACAATGAGCAGTTCTTC
CDR3 protein: CASSLSGSPNNEQFF

V gene: TRBV2
D gene: -
clone size: -
J gene: TRBJ1-2
CDR3 DNA: TGTGCCAGCAGGGGGCAAGGCTATGGCTACACCTTC
CDR3 protein: CASRGQGYGYTF

V gene: TRBV5-1
D gene: -
clone size: -
J gene: TRBJ2-2
CDR3 DNA: TGCGCCAGCAGCTTGTTTCGGACCGGGGAGCTGTTTTTT
CDR3 protein: CASSLFRTGELFF

V gene: TRBV5-6
D gene: TRBD1
clone size: -
J gene: TRBJ2-7
CDR3 DNA: TGTGCCAGCAGCTCGATAGCGACAGGGAAGTACTACGAGCAGTACTTC
CDR3 protein: CASSSIATGKYYEQYF

V gene: TRBV28
D gene: -
clone size: -
J gene: TRBJ2-7
CDR3 DNA: TGTGCCAGTGAGACGTCTTCTTACGAGCAGTACTTC
CDR3 protein: CASETSSYEQYF

V gene: TRBV6-1
D gene: -
clone size: -
J gene: TRBJ1-2
CDR3 DNA: TGTGCCAGCAGTGAACAGGGGTCGTATGGCTACACCTTC
CDR3 protein: CASSEQGSYGYTF

V gene: TRBV6-1
D gene: -
clone size: once
J gene: TRBJ2-3
CDR3 DNA: TGTGCCAGCTTCAGGGGAAATACGCAGTATTTT
CDR3 protein: CASFRGNTQYF

V gene: TRBV9
D gene: -
clone size: -
J gene: TRBJ1-2
CDR3 DNA: TGTGCCAGCAGCGTAGAAGGGGTGAACTATGGCTACACCTTC
CDR3 protein: CASSVEGVNYGYTF

V gene: TRBV19
D gene: TRBD1
clone size: -
J gene: TRBJ2-1
CDR3 DNA: TGTGCCAGTAGTCTTCCCGGGACAGGCTCCTACAATGAGCAGTTCTTC
CDR3 protein: CASSLPGTGSYNEQFF

V gene: TRBV7-6
D gene: TRBD1
clone size: -
J gene: TRBJ2-7
CDR3 DNA: TGTGCCAGCAGCGCGACAGGGGGTGGCCCCCTCGAGCAGTACTTC
CDR3 protein: CASSATGGGPLEQYF

V gene: TRBV12-5
D gene: TRBD2
clone size: -
J gene: TRBJ2-2
CDR3 DNA: TGTGCTAGTGGTTCTAGCGGGGGGATGACCGGGGAGCTGTTTTTT
CDR3 protein: CASGSSGGMTGELFF

V gene: TRBV2
D gene: TRBD1
clone size: -
J gene: TRBJ2-7
CDR3 DNA: TGTGCCAGCAGTGAAAAATACAGGGGGAGTGAGCAGTACTTC
CDR3 protein: CASSEKYRGSEQYF

V gene: TRBV6-6
D gene: -
clone size: -
J gene: TRBJ2-7
CDR3 DNA: TGTGCCAGCATGGAGGGACAGTACGAGCAGTACTTC
CDR3 protein: CASMEGQYEQYF

V gene: TRBV2
D gene: -
clone size: few
J gene: TRBJ1-5
CDR3 DNA: TGTGCCAGCACTAGAGGGACGGAGCGGCCCCAGCATTTT
CDR3 protein: CASTRGTERPQHF

V gene: TRBV4-1
D gene: TRBD2
clone size: -
J gene: TRBJ2-7
CDR3 DNA: TGCGCCAGCAGCCGTGGAGGGGCTAGCGGGGCCTCCTACGAGCAGTACTTC
CDR3 protein: CASSRGGASGASYEQYF

V gene: TRBV19
D gene: TRBD1
clone size: -
J gene: TRBJ2-6
CDR3 DNA: TGTGCCAGTAGTACTCGGACAGGGGCTTCCTCTGGGGCCAACGTCCTGACTTTC
CDR3 protein: CASSTRTGASSGANVLTF

V gene: TRBV6-5
D gene: TRBD1
clone size: -
J gene: TRBJ2-1
CDR3 DNA: TGTGCCAGCAGTACAACCGGGACAGGGTGGAATGAGCAGTTCTTC
CDR3 protein: CASSTTGTGWNEQFF

V gene: TRBV2
D gene: -
clone size: -
J gene: TRBJ1-5
CDR3 DNA: TGTGCCAGCAGTCAGCATGGGAATGGCAATCAGCCCCAGCATTTT
CDR3 protein: CASSQHGNGNQPQHF

V gene: TRBV9
D gene: -
clone size: -
J gene: TRBJ1-4
CDR3 DNA: TGTGCCAGCAGCCAAGGGGATGAAAAACTGTTTTTT
CDR3 protein: CASSQGDEKLFF

V gene: TRBV28
D gene: -
clone size: -
J gene: TRBJ1-1
CDR3 DNA: TGTGCCAGCAGTTTTATGGTGACTGAAGCTTTCTTT
CDR3 protein: CASSFMVTEAFF

V gene: TRBV5-6
D gene: TRBD2
clone size: -
J gene: TRBJ2-3
CDR3 DNA: TGTGCCAGCAGCTTAGGAGGCGGGGGGGCGATAGGGCAGTATTTT
CDR3 protein: CASSLGGGGAIGQYF

V gene: TRBV6-1
D gene: -
clone size: -
J gene: TRBJ2-7
CDR3 DNA: TGTGCCAGCATGGTCACTCTAGCGCAGTACGAGCAGTACTTC
CDR3 protein: CASMVTLAQYEQYF

V gene: TRBV27
D gene: -
clone size: -
J gene: TRBJ2-1
CDR3 DNA: TGTGCCAGCAGCGTACTAGGAATTTCTAATGAGCAGTTCTTC
CDR3 protein: CASSVLGISNEQFF

V gene: TRBV2
D gene: TRBD1
clone size: few
J gene: TRBJ1-2
CDR3 DNA: TGTGCCAGCCAAGGGGGACAGGTTGAAGGCTACACCTTC
CDR3 protein: CASQGGQVEGYTF

V gene: TRBV19
D gene: -
clone size: once
J gene: TRBJ2-2
CDR3 DNA: TGTGCCAGTAAGGGGCAGACGAACACCGGGGAGCTGTTTTTT
CDR3 protein: CASKGQTNTGELFF

V gene: TRBV6-5
D gene: -
clone size: once
J gene: TRBJ2-7
CDR3 DNA: TGTGCCAGCAGTTACGCCCCAGAGGGATCCTACGAGCAGTACTTC
CDR3 protein: CASSYAPEGSYEQYF

V gene: TRBV6-5
D gene: -
clone size: -
J gene: TRBJ2-3
CDR3 DNA: TGTGCCAGCAGTTACTCTTCGGGGGAATGGGCAGATACGCAGTATTTT
CDR3 protein: CASSYSSGEWADTQYF

V gene: TRBV29-1
D gene: TRBD1
clone size: -
J gene: TRBJ1-1
CDR3 DNA: TGCAGCGTCGAGGGACAGCGGAACACTGAAGCTTTCTTT
CDR3 protein: CSVEGQRNTEAFF

V gene: TRBV21-1
D gene: -
clone size: -
J gene: TRBJ1-2
CDR3 DNA: TGTGCCAGCAGCCCTCGGGCCTCCTTGGGTGGCTACACCTTC
CDR3 protein: CASSPRASLGGYTF

V gene: TRBV6-1
D gene: TRBD2
clone size: -
J gene: TRBJ2-3
CDR3 DNA: TGTGCCAGCAGTGACGGGACTAGCGGGGGCACAGATACGCAGTATTTT
CDR3 protein: CASSDGTSGGTDTQYF

V gene: TRBV19
D gene: -
clone size: -
J gene: TRBJ2-3
CDR3 DNA: TGTGCCAGTAGTATAGATCCCCAGGGGGGGCGGACAGATACGCAGTATTTT
CDR3 protein: CASSIDPQGGRTDTQYF

V gene: TRBV7-9
D gene: TRBD2
clone size: -
J gene: TRBJ2-7
CDR3 DNA: TGTGCCAGCAGCGATAGCGGGAGGAACCCCTACGAGCAGTACTTC
CDR3 protein: CASSDSGRNPYEQYF

V gene: TRBV4-1
D gene: -
clone size: -
J gene: TRBJ1-1
CDR3 DNA: TGCGCCAGCAGCCTGGGTCGCTCTGGGACTGAAGCTTTCTTT
CDR3 protein: CASSLGRSGTEAFF

V gene: TRBV28
D gene: -
clone size: -
J gene: TRBJ1-6
CDR3 DNA: TGTGCCAGCAGGATGAATTCACCCCTCCACTTT
CDR3 protein: CASRMNSPLHF

V gene: TRBV6-6
D gene: -
clone size: -
J gene: TRBJ1-2
CDR3 DNA: TGTGCCAGCAGGGTTCTCAGGGAGACTAACTATGGCTACACCTTC
CDR3 protein: CASRVLRETNYGYTF

V gene: TRBV27
D gene: TRBD1
clone size: -
J gene: TRBJ2-5
CDR3 DNA: TGTGCCAGCAGTTCGGGACAGTTCCAAGAGACCCAGTACTTC
CDR3 protein: CASSSGQFQETQYF

V gene: TRBV9
D gene: -
clone size: -
J gene: TRBJ1-1
CDR3 DNA: TGTGCCAGCAGCTCCTCCCCCGGGGATGAAGCTTTCTTT
CDR3 protein: CASSSSPGDEAFF